The present TCR beta chain was sequenced within a study of identical twins. The CDR3 consists of 14 residues. The junction had 7 bases not matched to a gene; V was cut back by 6 bases and J by 2 bases. The germline gives CDR1 MDHEN, CDR2 SYDVKM. This clonotype was counted between two and nine times. What it recognizes is unknown. TCRdb passed the 5' RACE reads through MiXCR, listing each CDR3 protein once. This sample has approximately 1.8 million distinct CDR3 sequences, with more than 30% found just once. Broader study findings: Within cord blood, abundant beta clonotypes carried fewer insertions, but memory repertoires showed no such trend.

The source of this sequence is a newborn girl in good health. Sequenced: cord blood. V gene TRBV28 combines with J gene TRBJ2-7, with TRBD1 identical over 7 bases. The DNA of the CDR3 is TGTGCCAGCAGAAGGGAAACAGGGGCCTACGAGCAGTACTTC. Translation gives CASRRETGAYEQYF.